The next 5 T cell receptor beta chains were all read from a single sample in a study of lymphopenia after photon versus proton radiotherapy. Profiled with immunoSEQ multiplex PCR; TCRdb holds only in-frame clones, not every one. This table holds tens of thousands of clones, roughly 83% found once. Specimen: peripheral blood, collected from a patient treated with proton-based radiotherapy. The receptors were gathered from a man aged 55 to 70 with pancreatic cancer.

This clone showed up just a few times. The chain carries TRBV29-1 and TRBJ1-1; a weak D match, TRBD1 (5 bases). Germline V gene data show CDR1 as SQVTM and CDR2 as ANQGSEA. The length of the CDR3 is 13 residues. Trimming left V 7 bases short and J 0 bases short, with 12 bases between. CDR3 sequence: CSGTGNMNTEAFF. CDR3 in DNA: TGCAGCGGTACAGGAAACATGAACACTGAAGCTTTCTTT. The full variable domain, with the rest looked up from reference TRBV29-1 and TRBJ1-1, is SAVISQKPSRDICQRGTSLTIQCQVDSQVTMMFWYRQQPGQSLTLIATANQGSEATYESGFVIDKFPISRPNLTFSTLTVSNMSPEDSSIYLCSGTGNMNTEAFFGQGTRLTVV.

The table lists this clone with a few counts. The chain has TRBV6-6 and TRBJ1-1, with a possible D match to TRBD1 (5 bases). The germline V gene encodes CDR1 MNHNY and CDR2 SVGAGI (reference sequence). The CDR3 has 12 residues. V dropped 5 bases and J dropped 2 bases, with 6 bases sitting between them. In nucleotides, the CDR3 is TGTGCCAGCAGTCGGACAAACACTGAAGCTTTCTTT. Protein product: CASSRTNTEAFF.

The genes are TRBV30 and TRBJ1-5; unclear D gene. Trimming stripped 0 bases from V and 0 bases from J, with 18 bases between. This CDR3 region has 18 residues. The germline gives CDR1 GTSNPN, CDR2 SVGIG (reference sequence). For the CDR3, the DNA is TGTGCCTGGAGTGTAATATCTGCCGACACTGATAGCAATCAGCCCCAGCATTTT. It specifies CAWSVISADTDSNQPQHF.

A single count supports this clone. The V call is TRBV28, the J call TRBJ2-1; D may be TRBD2 (6 bases). Per the germline V gene, CDR1 is MDHEN and CDR2 is SYDVKM. Trimming left V 2 bases short and J 4 bases short, with 12 bases between. This CDR3 is 15 amino acids long. The CDR3 DNA follows: TGTGCCAGCAGTTTACCGGGGGAGTATTACAATGAGCAGTTCTTC. Protein: CASSLPGEYYNEQFF. The variable domain in full, with the rest retrieved from reference TRBV28 and TRBJ2-1, is DVKVTQSSRYLVKRTGEKVFLECVQDMDHENMFWYRQDPGLGLRLIYFSYDVKMKEKGDIPEGYSVSREKKERFSLILESASTNQTSMYLCASSLPGEYYNEQFFGPGTRLTVL.

The chain is built from TRBV6-6 and TRBJ1-3, with unresolved D. Germline assignment: CDR1 MNHNY and CDR2 SVGAGI (reference sequence). This CDR3 has 16 amino acids. V shed 5 bases and J shed 0 bases, with 14 bases lying between them. As DNA, the CDR3 is TGTGCCAGCAGTCTATCAGGCGGATTCTCTGGAAACACCATATATTTT. This encodes CASSLSGGFSGNTIYF.